This section outlines one T cell receptor beta chain sequence together with its context. This clonotype has just one count. Its antigen is unknown. Base qualities are missing; no much larger clone stands one base away. A lone read is weak support. V is trimmed back by 4 bases and J by 8 bases, and the junction contains 15 bases that no gene match accounts for. According to the germline V gene, CDR1 reads MNHEY and CDR2 reads SVGAGI. The CDR3 runs 17 residues from the cysteine to the phenylalanine. Of the read, only the CDR3 DNA is kept; its 51 bases are in frame from base 1. This sample's treatment or condition label indicates: approximately 9-day PBMC culture with coronavirus spike peptide pools or control peptides (ViraFEST assay). To expand antigen-specific T cells with peptide pools and then pick out the expanded clonotypes through TCR sequencing, the study relied on the ViraFEST assay. The convalescent patients' positive SARS-CoV-2 PCR tests fell between March and December 2020, which was before the Alpha, Beta and Delta variants emerged in the United States. Approximately 2.1 million PBMCs per well were cultured in IMDM with 5% human AB serum and 8.5 to 10 IU/ml IL-2, plus 10 ug/ml peptide pools. On days 3 and 7, half of the culture medium was replaced with fresh IL-2-containing medium. After roughly 9 days of culture, CD4+ T cells were isolated by negative selection with the EasySep CD4+ T cell isolation kit. Ficoll-Paque Plus gradient centrifugation was used to isolate PBMCs from whole blood, and the isolated PBMCs were then either used fresh or cryopreserved at -140C. Each culture condition was generally run in triplicate wells.

The method was PCR. At the Johns Hopkins FTIC core, DNA from the cultured CD4+ T cells underwent TCR sequencing with the Oncomine TCR Beta short-read assay. Genomic DNA was extracted from the cultured CD4+ T cells with the QIAamp micro DNA kit. Oncomine TCR Beta libraries from cultured CD4+ T cells were pooled with unique dual indexes and sequenced on an Illumina iSeq 100. Turning to the authors' computational methods: Non-productive sequences were removed, and CDR3s not starting with C, not ending with F or W, or shorter than 7 amino acids were discarded. Antigen-specific clonotypes were identified using the MANAFEST web application through comparison of peptide-stimulated wells with reference and other culture wells. Positive clones required FDR below 0.05, an odds ratio above 5, and productive frequency above 0.1% in at least two of three replicate wells. Clonotypes that were significantly expanded in both SARS-CoV-2 spike wells and at least one common cold coronavirus spike condition were defined as cross-reactive. Levenshtein distances (stringdist) and unrooted phylogenetic trees (ape) in R version 3.6.1 were used to assess CDR3 homology. The raw public reads went through TCRdb reprocessing: fastp at Q25, MiXCR clone calling, in-frame beta chains kept. Each CDR3 protein gets just one entry, which takes the most common genes and DNA from the rows behind it. TCRdb, rather than the study authors, made the V and J calls. This sample comprises about 9,700 distinct CDR3 sequences, 55% to 75% of them detected only once. Jointly, the top ten make up over 35% of the sample.

These data come from a study of vaccination and CD4 T cells after COVID-19 (dated by TCRdb to the early 2020s). About the investigation overall: Convalescent patients had a positive SARS-CoV-2 result on nasal swab PCR, and of these patients, several had mild disease and one had severe disease. The convalescent cohort included six males and four females, with two Hispanic individuals, seven Caucasians, two Asians and one multiracial person. Two doses of either the Pfizer-BioNTech BNT162b2 vaccine (n=8) or the Moderna mRNA-1273 vaccine (n=2) were administered to participants. Post-COVID blood samples from convalescent patients were collected a median of approximately 93 days after diagnosis, with a range of about 35 to 180 days. The time from the second vaccine dose to post-vaccine blood sampling had a median of around 72 days and ranged from about 12 to 250 days. The cultures were stimulated with overlapping spike peptide pools from SARS-CoV-2 and from the common cold coronaviruses HCoV-NL63, HCoV-OC43 and HCoV-229E. Control cultures used a CEFX viral epitope pool as positive control, an HIV-1 Nef peptide pool as negative control, or no peptide. In around 9 COVID-19 convalescent patients and a handful of infection-naive healthy vaccine recipients, researchers compared the spike-specific CD4+ TCR repertoire from before mRNA vaccination with the repertoire from after.

General findings and caveats noted by the study authors: Of the vaccine-specific clones in convalescent patients, 304 of 307, or nearly all, reacted only to SARS-CoV-2 spike and did not cross-react with common cold coronaviruses. In convalescent patients, a median 86.3% of post-vaccine SARS-CoV-2-reactive clones were detected only after vaccination, suggesting vaccine-specific priming. The study included relatively few convalescent patients and did not analyze early timepoints after natural infection. The median count of SARS-CoV-2-reactive clonotypes went up from roughly 21 after infection to roughly 38 after vaccination, although the change was not significant.

The rearranged segments are TRBV6-5 and TRBJ1-3; 9 central nucleotides agree with TRBD1. The sample comprised CD4+ T cells from blood, cultured in vitro. This clonotype was obtained from a human donor who had recovered from COVID-19. The CDR3 has the sequence CASSSLSSTGGRYTIYF. The nucleotide sequence is given as TGTGCCAGCAGTTCCCTCTCGTCGACAGGGGGACGGTACACCATATATTTT.